Sequencing of this T cell receptor beta chain was carried out in a study of blood T cell repertoires in COVID-19. The wider study: COVID-19 samples, acute and convalescent, were from the United States, Italy and Spain. In each case, the material was cDNA or gDNA derived from T cells, B-cell-depleted T cells, or PBMCs.

The CDR3 spans 13 residues. From germline, CDR1 is SGHAT and CDR2 FQNNGV. The V and J ends lost 5 bases and 5 bases, in that order; junction bases with no gene match: 3. Measured with immunoSEQ multiplex PCR; TCRdb has only the in-frame clones, and not every one. Among 140,000 or so clones, approximately 86% were seen once, and the ten largest hold around 5%. The chain recombines TRBV11-2 with TRBJ1-2, with TRBD1 identical over 9 bases. Sequencing was performed on peripheral blood. The sequence derives from a human donor in a cohort sampled during active COVID-19. The CDR3 is CASSTDRGYGYTF. The DNA for the CDR3 is TGTGCCAGCAGCACCGACAGGGGGTATGGCTACACCTTC. Full variable domain (remainder filled in from reference TRBV11-2 and TRBJ1-2): EAGVAQSPRYKIIEKRQSVAFWCNPISGHATLYWYQQILGQGPKLLIQFQNNGVVDDSQLPKDRFSAERLKGVDSTLKIQPAKLEDSAVYLCASSTDRGYGYTFGSGTRLTVV.